Sequencing of this T cell receptor (beta chain) was carried out in a study of blood T cell repertoires in COVID-19. Turning to the study itself: The study drew acute and convalescent COVID-19 samples from the United States, Italy and Spain.

In the original processing: Amplification of reference gene primers provided the estimated nucleated cell counts. Here immunoSEQ multiplex PCR was the method, and the copy in TCRdb shows in-frame clones only, minus some. That table gives V, J and clone size, and the DNA gave D and trimming. The sample consists of under 250,000 clones, 80% to 90% of them appearing once. This clone was recorded only once. This CDR3 spans 14 amino acids. Trimming left V 5 bases short and J 0 bases short, with 8 bases between. Per the germline V gene, CDR1 is KGHSH and CDR2 is LQKENI. This clonotype originated in a man aged 80 or over with acute or convalescent COVID-19. The sequenced sample was peripheral blood. The V gene is TRBV18, the J gene TRBJ1-5; TRBD1 is a possible D gene (5 bases). This chain's CDR3 is CASSTQGSNQPQHF. CDR3 bases: TGTGCCAGCTCAACTCAGGGTAGCAATCAGCCCCAGCATTTT.